This TCR beta chain was identified during a study of cytomegalovirus exposure and HLA in healthy donors. Researchers ran the PCR with 60 Vbeta and 13 Jbeta primers. Measured with immunoSEQ multiplex PCR; TCRdb has only the in-frame clones, and not every one. The sample records some 180,000 clones, roughly 80% being singletons. CDR1 is SGHDT, CDR2 YYEEEE, per germline. CDR3 length: 14 residues. V dropped 2 bases and J dropped 5; count of bases not matched to a gene: 5. The sequence came from a man aged 40-49 years in good health and CMV-seronegative. V and J are TRBV5-6 and TRBJ2-5; 8 positions agree with TRBD2. The sequenced sample was PBMCs. The chain's CDR3 is CASSFRTSRETQYF. CDR3 sequence (DNA): TGTGCCAGCAGCTTTCGGACTAGCCGGGAGACCCAGTACTTC.